This T cell receptor (beta chain) was captured in a study of T cell responses to AZD1222 COVID-19 vaccine. V lost 5 bases and J lost 6, with 19 bases in between. CDR1 is SEHNR, CDR2 FQNEAQ, per germline (reference sequence). This CDR3 has 15 residues. This clone appeared many times. Method: immunoSEQ multiplex PCR; TCRdb's copy keeps in-frame clones and lacks some. The sample lists 90,000 to 110,000 clones, around 87% occurring once. The TCR comes from an adult who received the AZD1222 COVID-19 vaccine. The V call is TRBV7-9, the J call TRBJ2-5; no reliable D call. The sequenced sample was peripheral blood, obtained 28 days after the second AZD1222 dose. CDR3 sequence: CASSHNLRTKKTQYF. The CDR3 bases are TGTGCCAGCAGCCACAACCTACGTACCAAAAAGACCCAGTACTTC.